The 15 T cell receptor beta chains in this list originate from one sample, sequenced in a study of blood T cell repertoires in COVID-19. The table came from immunoSEQ multiplex PCR; TCRdb's copy has only in-frame clones and leaves some out. Of over 25,000 clones in the sample, roughly 90% are singletons; the top ten hold around 3.5%. Input material: peripheral blood. The source is a human donor in a cohort sampled during active COVID-19.

The genes are TRBV19 and TRBJ2-1, with 9 bases that match TRBD2. Looked up from germline, CDR1 is LNHDA and CDR2 is SQIVND (reference sequence). V shed 3 bases, J shed 8 bases, and the junction held 14 bases outside the gene matches. The CDR3 spans 17 residues. CDR3 protein: CASSMEPGGGALDEQFF. The DNA for the CDR3 is TGTGCCAGTAGTATGGAACCGGGCGGGGGGGCCTTAGATGAGCAGTTCTTC.

V is TRBV6-6 and J is TRBJ2-7, with a tentative D call TRBD1 (5 bases). Germline loops: CDR1 MNHNY, CDR2 SVGAGI (reference sequence). V lost 2 bases, J lost 5 bases, and 13 bases lay in between. The CDR3 runs to 14 residues. CDR3 sequence reads: CASSYGFRGDEQYF. The CDR3 nucleotides are TGTGCCAGCAGTTACGGTTTTAGGGGCGACGAGCAGTACTTC.

The chain is built from TRBV7-2 and TRBJ2-5; TRBD2 matches at 8 bases. Unmatched junction bases numbered 13, after V lost 3 bases and J lost 4 bases. Germline V gene data show CDR1 as SGHTA and CDR2 as FQGNSA. This CDR3 spans 17 amino acids. The CDR3: CASSLGLTGGPRETQYF. CDR3 in DNA: TGTGCCAGCAGCTTGGGTTTGACGGGGGGGCCCCGAGAGACCCAGTACTTC.

The genes are TRBV29-1 and TRBJ2-3; D remains unclear. Germline CDR1 and CDR2: SQVTM and ANQGSEA. Trimming took 3 bases from V and 11 from J, leaving 12 bases between them. This CDR3 is 11 amino acids long. In nucleotides, the CDR3 is TGCAGCGTTGATATCTACGCCCAGCAGTATTTT. Translated: CSVDIYAQQYF.

This chain joins TRBV2 and TRBJ2-5, with 7 bases lining up with TRBD2. The J segment lost 5 bases and the V segment lost 6 bases, leaving 12 bases of the junction unmatched. Germline lookup yields CDR1 SNHLY and CDR2 FYNNEI. CDR3 length equals 15 residues. CDR3 DNA sequence: TGTGCCAGCAGCTACATGGGACTAATACGGGAGACCCAGTACTTC. Translated: CASSYMGLIRETQYF. The full variable domain, with the rest looked up from reference TRBV2 and TRBJ2-5, is EPEVTQTPSHQVTQMGQEVILRCVPISNHLYFYWYRQILGQKVEFLVSFYNNEISEKSEIFDDQFSVERPDGSNFTLKIRSTKLEDSAMYFCASSYMGLIRETQYFGPGTRLLVL.

This clone was seen once. J is TRBJ2-7 and V is TRBV5-8; TRBD1 might be the D (6 bases). The germline V gene encodes CDR1 SGHTS and CDR2 YDEGEE. This CDR3 region has 16 residues. V lost 4 bases, J lost 2 bases, and 19 bases lay in between. This chain's CDR3 is CASSQGWPGTPYEQYF. The CDR3 region has the DNA TGTGCCAGCAGCCAGGGGTGGCCAGGGACACCCTACGAGCAGTACTTC.

As concerns this clone: Relative to the germline gene, one junction end is altered; a read error may explain this. The gene calls are TRBV5-6 and TRBJ2-1; TRBD2 aligns across 8 bases. The CDR3 contains 16 residues. Germline V lookup: CDR1 SGHDT, CDR2 YYEEEE. CDR3 amino acids: CASSPRGGRGYSEQFF. The DNA of the CDR3 is TGTGCCAGCAGCCCCCGGGGGGGCAGGGGCTACAGTGAGCAGTTCTTC. Drawing the rest from reference TRBV5-6 and TRBJ2-1, the complete variable domain is DAGVTQSPTHLIKTRGQQVTLRCSPKSGHDTVSWYQQALGQGPQFIFQYYEEEERQRGNFPDRFSGHQFPNYSSELNVNALLLGDSALYLCASSPRGGRGYSEQFFGPGTRLTVL.

The rearrangement joins TRBV7-6 to TRBJ2-7, with D possibly TRBD2 on 6 matching bases. Germline V gene sequence: CDR1 SGHVS, CDR2 FNYEAQ. This CDR3 is 15 amino acids long. V was clipped by 1 base and J by 5 bases, with 15 bases between them. The CDR3 coding sequence is TGTGCCAGCAGCTTAGGGCCGAACGGAGGGAACGAGCAGTACTTC. Amino acid sequence: CASSLGPNGGNEQYF.

J is TRBJ1-5 and V is TRBV6-4, with TRBD1 identical over 8 bases. The CDR3 is made up of 17 amino acids. Germline trimming cut 2 bases from V and 6 bases from J; bases unmatched to any gene: 12. Germline V gives CDR1 MRHNA, CDR2 SNTAGT. CDR3 DNA: TGTGCCAGCAGTGACCCGCCGACAGGGGATCGGATTCAGCCCCAGCATTTT. Translation: CASSDPPTGDRIQPQHF.

The CDR3 reads CASSFQNNEQFF. The CDR3 DNA reads TGTGCCAGCAGCTTCCAGAACAATGAGCAGTTCTTC. The chain combines TRBV7-2 with TRBJ2-1; D not certain. There are 12 residues in the CDR3. The germline V and J ends were trimmed by 3 bases and 5 bases, with 5 bases remaining between them. Germline CDR1 and CDR2: SGHTA and FQGNSA.

The chain links TRBV11-2 to TRBJ1-5; D is ambiguous. Germline lookup yields CDR1 SGHAT and CDR2 FQNNGV. The CDR3 loop spans 14 amino acids. The V end lost 3 bases, the J end lost 3 bases, and 9 bases lay between the germline ends. The CDR3 sequence is CASSFPGNNQPQHF. Written as DNA, the CDR3 is TGTGCCAGCAGCTTCCCGGGGAACAATCAGCCCCAGCATTTT.

This sequence joins TRBV7-2 and TRBJ2-5; 9 positions agree with TRBD2. This CDR3 is 14 amino acids long. The trim removed 2 bases at V and 2 bases at J, leaving 0 bases unmatched. Germline values: CDR1 SGHTA, CDR2 FQGNSA. The CDR3 protein is CASSLTSGQETQYF. CDR3 coding DNA: TGTGCCAGCAGCTTAACTAGCGGGCAAGAGACCCAGTACTTC.

The chain carries TRBV30 and TRBJ1-2; the match to TRBD1 covers 7 bases. The CDR3 covers 11 residues. Per the germline V gene, CDR1 is GTSNPN and CDR2 is SVGIG (reference sequence). Trimming cost V 5 bases and J 4 bases; bases outside gene matches: 1. CDR3 nucleotide sequence: TGTGCCTGGCACAGGGGCTATGGCTACACCTTC. This sequence encodes CAWHRGYGYTF.

This clone came up once. DNA of the CDR3: TGTGCCAGCAGCCCCTCTCCGGGGTACGAGCAGTACTTC. Its translation: CASSPSPGYEQYF. The V call is TRBV5-4, the J call TRBJ2-7, with TRBD2 as a possible D gene (5 bases). V was shortened by 4 bases and J by 4 bases, with 12 bases between the two germline ends. The CDR3 sequence is 13 residues long. Germline V gene sequence: CDR1 SGHNT, CDR2 YYREEE (reference sequence).

The chain links TRBV27 to TRBJ2-2; the match to TRBD2 covers 7 bases. V lost 0 bases, J lost 2 bases, and 3 bases stayed unmatched. The CDR3 runs 16 residues. Germline CDR1 is MNHEY and CDR2 is SMNVEV (reference sequence). CDR3 coding DNA: TGTGCCAGCAGTTTATCTCCTAGCGGAAACACCGGGGAGCTGTTTTTT. This sequence encodes CASSLSPSGNTGELFF.